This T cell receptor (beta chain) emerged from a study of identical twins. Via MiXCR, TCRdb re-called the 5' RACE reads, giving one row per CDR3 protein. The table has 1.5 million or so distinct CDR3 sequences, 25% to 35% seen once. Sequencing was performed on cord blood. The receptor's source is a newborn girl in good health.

CDR3 sequence (DNA): TGTGCCAGCAGTTTATCGGGCAGCTTAAACTCACCCCTCCACTTT. It codes for CASSLSGSLNSPLHF. The rearrangement uses TRBV12-3 or TRBV12-4 and TRBJ1-6; no definite D call. This CDR3 has 15 amino acids. Trimming cost V 2 bases and J 10 bases, with 15 bases left between them.